This T cell receptor beta chain was documented in a study of T cells in localized non-small cell lung cancer (dated by TCRdb to 2019 to 2021). For the study in its entirety: The study analyzed T cell repertoires of a few hundred early-stage NSCLC patients, comparing tumors and uninvolved tumor-adjacent lungs. The cohort consisted of about 240 treatment-naive NSCLC patients whose localized lung tumors had been resected. The mean age of the NSCLC patients was just over 65 years, with 120 to 150 men and over 100 women. What the research found in general, with its limitations: Because of the exploratory design, TCR variables were selected using unadjusted p-values without false-discovery rate correction. Uninvolved tumor-adjacent lung showed the highest T cell clonality, higher than tumor, which suggests more focused antigenic responses in the uninvolved tumor-adjacent lung. Of the top 100 tumor clones, a median of 57 were detected in paired uninvolved adjacent lung; 28 were also among that lung's top 100. Because multi-region sequencing of the tumors was not done, intratumor heterogeneity could not be ruled out. Longer overall survival was associated with higher blood T cell density, whereas shorter survival was associated with higher adjacent-lung clonality.

At diagnosis, peripheral blood, uninvolved tumor-adjacent lung and tumor were collected and were preserved as a mix of fresh-frozen and FFPE material. For TCR repertoire profiling, blood samples were analyzed in the form of peripheral blood mononuclear cells. Remarks on this clone: Its antigen remains undetermined. No per-base quality is available; no much larger clone lies one base away.

CDR1 and CDR2 are drawn from the germline V gene (reference sequence): MNHEY, SMNVEV. Spanning cysteine to phenylalanine, the CDR3 consists of 13 amino acids. Left in the record is the CDR3 DNA by itself, 39 bases read in frame from the first base. V is trimmed back by 4 bases and J by 8 bases, and the junction contains 4 bases that no gene match accounts for. The immunoSEQ Assay was used to sequence TCR beta CDR3 regions from DNA. Per the authors' processing: T cell density was computed as TCR beta template counts normalized to usable DNA estimated by amplifying housekeeping genes. The preseqR package was used to estimate richness by extrapolating to 400,000 templates for PBMC samples and to 120,000 templates for tissue samples. Clonality was calculated as one minus Pielou's evenness. Tissue-enriched TCRs were identified through differential abundance testing performed on productive amino-acid clonotypes, with a minimum total count of 5 and an alpha of 0.1. The Jaccard Index and the Morisita Overlap Index were used to measure repertoire overlap between compartments. TCR beta CDR3s were clustered by GLIPH together with public tetramer-defined viral CDR3s, and at least three viral sequences plus V-gene enrichment were required for viral motifs. Drawn from immuneACCESS, this table holds only the in-frame rearrangements with V and J called that TCRdb kept. Clones are partly lost; checked studies trace under half to an unresolved V gene and leave the rest unexplained. V and J calls and clone size come straight from that table; D and trimming were deduced from the DNA. Across this sample there are roughly 16,000 clones, with 75% to 90% seen only once. The ten largest make up approximately 3.7% of the sample.

The sample was peripheral blood, taken before any cancer treatment. Here the chain combines TRBV27 and TRBJ2-1, with 8 bases matching TRBD2. The receptor was isolated from a male donor at least 60 years old with stage II squamous cell lung carcinoma. The DNA sequence is given as TGTGCCAGCAGTTCCGGACTAGCATATGAGCAGTTCTTC. It is translated as CASSSGLAYEQFF.